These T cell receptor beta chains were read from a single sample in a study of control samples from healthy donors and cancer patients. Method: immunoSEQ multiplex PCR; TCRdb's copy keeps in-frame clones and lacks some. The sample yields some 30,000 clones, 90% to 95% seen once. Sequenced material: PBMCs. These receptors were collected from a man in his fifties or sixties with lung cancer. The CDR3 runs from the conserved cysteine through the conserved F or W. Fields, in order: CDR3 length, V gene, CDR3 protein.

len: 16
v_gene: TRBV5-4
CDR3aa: CASSQRTGGADEKLFF

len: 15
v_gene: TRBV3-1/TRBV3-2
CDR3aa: CASSPEGAFGNTIYF

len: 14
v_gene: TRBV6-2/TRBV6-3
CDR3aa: CASSYSQAYNEQFF

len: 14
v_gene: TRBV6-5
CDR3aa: CASSYSYRGTEAFF

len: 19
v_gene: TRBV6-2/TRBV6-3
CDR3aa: CASSYSITSGGPPQEDQYF

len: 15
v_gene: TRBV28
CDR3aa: CASSLSDSAGNTIYF

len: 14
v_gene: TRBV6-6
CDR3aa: CASSIPGTEYEQYF

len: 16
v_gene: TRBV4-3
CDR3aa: CASSQGSGGHGEKLFF

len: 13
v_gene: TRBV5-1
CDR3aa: CASSGGAKNIQYF

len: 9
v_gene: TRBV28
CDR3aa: CAIGGPQHF

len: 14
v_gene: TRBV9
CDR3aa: CASSVGQGEYEQYF

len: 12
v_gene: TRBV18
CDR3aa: CASSPQYYEQYF

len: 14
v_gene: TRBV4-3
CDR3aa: CASSQDDRETPLHF

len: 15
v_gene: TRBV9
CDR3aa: CASSASSGAADTQYF

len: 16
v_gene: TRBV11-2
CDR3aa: CASSSGAGQDSYEQYF

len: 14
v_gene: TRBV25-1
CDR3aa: CASRGPIRGGELFF

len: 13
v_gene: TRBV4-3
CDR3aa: CASSQGGLGPLHF

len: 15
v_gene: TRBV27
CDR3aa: CASRPRGVVNQPQHF

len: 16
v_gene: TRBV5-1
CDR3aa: CASSLDLGDRVRGYTF

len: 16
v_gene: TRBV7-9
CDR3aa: CASSQAGTGNQETQYF

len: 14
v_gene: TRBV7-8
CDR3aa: CASSLGTVQETQYF

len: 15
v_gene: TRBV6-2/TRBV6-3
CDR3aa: CASSTRDRPPYGYTF

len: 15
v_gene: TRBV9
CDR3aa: CASSGFRGLGTEAFF

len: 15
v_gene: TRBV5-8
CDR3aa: CASSLRRGFAETQYF

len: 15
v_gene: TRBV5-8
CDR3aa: CASSLAGVYNYGYTF

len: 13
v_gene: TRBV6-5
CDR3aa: CASSRQGSDTQYF

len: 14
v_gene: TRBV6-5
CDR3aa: CASSSSVSNQPQHF

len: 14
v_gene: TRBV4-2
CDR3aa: CASSIDRTNEKLFF

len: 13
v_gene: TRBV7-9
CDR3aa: CASSGDGTYGYTF

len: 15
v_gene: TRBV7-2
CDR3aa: CASSSTGPLLNEQFF

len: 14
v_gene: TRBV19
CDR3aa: CASSTGVWNTEAFF

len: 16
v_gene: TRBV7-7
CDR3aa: CASSLAQGYDTGELFF

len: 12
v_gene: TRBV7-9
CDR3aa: CASSLESGKQYF

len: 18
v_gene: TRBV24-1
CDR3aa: CATSDTKAGGHFTDTQYF

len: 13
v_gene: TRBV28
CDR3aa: CASSLGLIYGYTF

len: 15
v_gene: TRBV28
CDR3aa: CASSLGAGVGTEAFF

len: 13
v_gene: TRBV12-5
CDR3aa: CASVPGPAYEQYF

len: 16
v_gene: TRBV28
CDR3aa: CASKLSKGLDNQPQHF

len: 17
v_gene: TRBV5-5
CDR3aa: CASSLLRGAGETDTQYF